The rows below give T cell receptor beta chains drawn from one sample of a study of T-cell reconstitution after alpha-beta-depleted transplantation in children. TCRdb itself ran the PCR reads through MiXCR, one entry per CDR3 protein. The table includes more than 120,000 distinct CDR3 sequences, roughly 8.8% detected once. Here the sequenced sample was PBMCs, mostly from graft donor cells, taken 180 days after TCRalphabeta/CD19-depleted stem cell transplant. All receptors derive from a female patient aged 2 to 10 who had a stem cell transplant for congenital amegakaryocytic thrombocytopenia, so the T cells may come from the graft donor. Each CDR3 is given with its conserved first and last residue. A D gene is named only where the DNA matches it firmly. Clone size is not always given. Where it is, it says once, few, many or a class for expanded clones.

>TRBV6-1|13|TRBJ2-4|.|.
CASSPRMGDIQYF
TGTGCCAGCTCTCCCAGGATGGGGGACATTCAGTACTTC
>TRBV28|19|TRBJ1-3|.|.
CASLSAARVHPRVGNTIYF
TGTGCCAGCTTAAGCGCAGCGAGAGTTCACCCCCGCGTCGGAAACACCATATATTTT
>TRBV28|14|TRBJ2-7|TRBD2|many
CASSLIAGTYEQYF
TGTGCCAGCAGTTTAATAGCGGGGACCTACGAGCAGTACTTC
>TRBV3-1|14|TRBJ1-2|TRBD1|many
CASSRADRDYGYTF
TGTGCCAGCAGCCGAGCCGACAGGGACTATGGCTACACCTTC
>TRBV5-1|14|TRBJ2-7|.|many
CASSLARVIDEQYF
TGCGCCAGCAGCTTGGCCAGGGTGATCGACGAGCAGTACTTC
>TRBV9|13|TRBJ2-5|.|many
CASSVVAQETQYF
TGTGCCAGCAGCGTAGTGGCCCAAGAGACCCAGTACTTC
>TRBV12-3/TRBV12-4|14|TRBJ2-2|TRBD1|many
CASRDRTNTGELFF
TGTGCCAGCAGGGACAGGACGAACACCGGGGAGCTGTTTTTT
>TRBV3-1|17|TRBJ2-7|.|.
CASCQDLSPGYSYDQYF
TGTGCCTCCTGCCAAGATCTGTCCCCGGGTTACTCCTACGACCAGTACTTC
>TRBV10-1|13|TRBJ2-3|.|many
CASSNTGWDTQYF
TGCGCCAGCAGTAATACTGGGTGGGATACGCAGTATTTT
>TRBV20-1|13|TRBJ2-7|.|.
CSAIEGESYEQYF
TGCAGTGCTATAGAGGGGGAATCCTACGAGCAGTACTTC
>TRBV20-1|14|TRBJ2-2|TRBD2|few
CSANLLAGAGELFF
TGCAGTGCTAACCTTCTAGCGGGGGCTGGGGAGCTGTTTTTT
>TRBV5-4|14|TRBJ2-2|.|many
CASSLRGATGELFF
TGTGCCAGCAGCTTACGGGGGGCGACCGGGGAGCTGTTTTTT
>TRBV2|15|TRBJ1-5|TRBD1|many
CASSLRGLGRQPQHF
TGTGCCAGCAGCCTCAGGGGGCTGGGACGACAGCCCCAGCATTTT
>TRBV5-1|16|TRBJ1-6|TRBD1|many
CASSQERTGANSPLHF
TGCGCCAGCAGCCAGGAAAGGACAGGCGCTAATTCACCCCTCCACTTT
>TRBV20-1|12|TRBJ1-5|.|many
CSAGQRNQPQHF
TGCAGTGCTGGACAGCGCAATCAGCCCCAGCATTTT
>TRBV20-1|14|TRBJ2-1|.|many
CSARQGTSYNEQFF
TGCAGTGCTAGACAGGGGACGTCCTACAATGAGCAGTTCTTC
>TRBV28|12|TRBJ2-1|.|.
CASTVGPNEQFF
TGTGCCAGCACTGTGGGTCCCAATGAGCAGTTCTTC
>TRBV20-1|13|TRBJ1-1|TRBD1|many
CSALRQGSTEAFF
TGCAGTGCGCTGCGACAGGGGAGCACTGAAGCTTTCTTT
>TRBV29-1|12|TRBJ2-7|.|many
CSVAGTLHEQYF
TGCAGCGTCGCCGGGACACTCCACGAGCAGTACTTC
>TRBV28|12|TRBJ1-1|.|many
CASSQSWAEAFF
TGTGCCAGCAGCCAGTCGTGGGCAGAAGCTTTCTTT
>TRBV20-1|14|TRBJ1-5|.|.
CSARAGGADQPQHF
TGCAGTGCTAGAGCCGGGGGGGCGGATCAGCCCCAGCATTTT
>TRBV25-1|14|TRBJ2-1|.|.
CASSELGGYNEQFF
TGTGCCAGCAGTGAATTGGGGGGATACAATGAGCAGTTCTTC
>TRBV7-2|13|TRBJ2-1|TRBD1|many
CASSLPGQPKQFF
TGTGCCAGCAGCTTACCGGGACAGCCAAAGCAGTTCTTC
>TRBV5-1|13|TRBJ1-5|.|many
CASSLGGDQPQHF
TGCGCCAGCAGCTTGGGGGGTGATCAGCCCCAGCATTTT
>TRBV4-3|16|TRBJ2-1|.|many
CASSQDPPWPYNEQFF
TGCGCCAGCAGCCAAGATCCGCCCTGGCCCTACAATGAGCAGTTCTTC
>TRBV28|14|TRBJ1-1|.|many
CASSPGRMNTEAFF
TGTGCCAGCAGTCCAGGGAGAATGAACACTGAAGCTTTCTTT
>TRBV12-3/TRBV12-4|13|TRBJ1-6|TRBD1|few
CASTRDRESPLHF
TGTGCCAGCACCCGGGACAGGGAATCACCCCTCCACTTT
>TRBV27|14|TRBJ1-5|.|many
CASSSGRGNQPQHF
TGTGCCAGCAGTTCCGGGCGAGGCAATCAGCCCCAGCATTTT
>TRBV7-2|14|TRBJ1-1|.|few
CASSWGGDVGEAFF
TGTGCCAGCAGCTGGGGGGGGGATGTGGGGGAAGCTTTCTTT
>TRBV5-1|13|TRBJ1-2|.|few
CASSPRTGDGYTF
TGCGCCAGCAGCCCGAGAACGGGGGATGGCTACACCTTC
>TRBV18|12|TRBJ2-2|.|many
CASSPRTGELFF
TGTGCCAGCTCGCCAAGGACAGGGGAGCTGTTTTTT
>TRBV6-5|13|TRBJ2-1|TRBD2|few
CAVRESGDNEQFF
TGTGCCGTTCGGGAGAGCGGGGACAATGAGCAGTTCTTC
>TRBV6-1|13|TRBJ1-1|.|many
CASKVDSRFEAFF
TGTGCCAGCAAAGTTGACAGCCGCTTTGAAGCTTTCTTT
>TRBV6-1|12|TRBJ1-2|.|few
CASSVRDYGYTF
TGTGCCAGCAGTGTCCGGGACTATGGCTACACCTTC
>TRBV20-1|14|TRBJ2-5|TRBD1|.
CSFYGTGDSETQYF
TGCAGTTTTTACGGGACAGGGGATTCAGAGACCCAGTACTTC
>TRBV7-3|19|TRBJ2-2|.|.
CASSLNGNLEGIFVGELFF
TGTGCCAGCAGCTTAAATGGAAACCTGGAGGGAATCTTCGTCGGGGAGCTGTTTTTT
>TRBV7-3|16|TRBJ2-1|TRBD2|many
CASSLTVAGAYNEQFF
TGTGCCAGCAGCTTAACGGTAGCGGGAGCCTACAATGAGCAGTTCTTC
>TRBV20-1|11|TRBJ2-7|.|.
CSAKGGDEQYF
TGCAGTGCTAAAGGAGGGGACGAGCAGTACTTC
>TRBV20-1|14|TRBJ1-1|.|few
CSARGPVRVTEAFF
TGCAGTGCTAGAGGCCCCGTCAGGGTTACTGAAGCTTTCTTT
>TRBV18|15|TRBJ2-5|.|many
CASSPTAGHKETQYF
TGTGCCAGCTCACCCACCGCAGGCCATAAAGAGACCCAGTACTTC
>TRBV5-1|14|TRBJ1-2|.|many
CASTIGTVNYGYTF
TGCGCCAGCACGATTGGGACGGTCAACTATGGCTACACCTTC
>TRBV28|16|TRBJ2-7|.|.
CASSSRRTGRFYEQYF
TGTGCCAGCAGTAGCCGACGAACGGGGCGGTTCTACGAGCAGTACTTC
>TRBV20-1|15|TRBJ1-5|TRBD1|.
CSANGGQVSNQPQHF
TGCAGTGCAAACGGAGGACAGGTCTCCAATCAGCCCCAGCATTTT
>TRBV20-1|14|TRBJ1-2|TRBD1|few
CSARDLGQGDGYTF
TGCAGTGCTAGAGATCTGGGACAGGGTGATGGCTACACCTTC